The 2 T cell receptor beta chains in this list originate from one sample, sequenced in a study of blood T cell repertoires in COVID-19. Libraries were prepared by immunoSEQ multiplex PCR; TCRdb keeps only in-frame clonotypes and omits some of them. The table lists 98,000 or so clones, roughly 88% of them singletons, with less than 2.5% in the top ten. The sample was peripheral blood. All receptors derive from a human donor in a cohort sampled during active COVID-19.

The chain employs TRBV2 and TRBJ1-5; 8 bases agree with TRBD1. In germline, CDR1 is SNHLY, CDR2 FYNNEI. This CDR3 contains 15 residues. Trimming cost V 7 bases and J 5 bases; bases outside gene matches: 10. CDR3 loop: CASNPGQGAYQPQHF. CDR3 coding DNA: TGTGCCAGCAACCCCGGACAGGGCGCTTATCAGCCCCAGCATTTT.

The V call is TRBV6-5, the J call TRBJ2-1; TRBD2 is a possible D gene (6 bases). V lost 8 bases to trimming and J lost 4 bases, with 12 bases between them. The CDR3 consists of 13 residues. Germline loops: CDR1 MNHEY, CDR2 SVGAGI. The CDR3 reads CASGGYRYNEQFF. The CDR3 DNA follows: TGTGCCAGCGGGGGGTACAGATACAATGAGCAGTTCTTC.